This TCR beta chain emerged from a study of T-cell memory formation after mild COVID-19. Each CDR3 protein gets one entry after TCRdb re-called the 5' RACE reads with MiXCR. This table holds around 250,000 distinct CDR3 sequences, under 20% found once. The V gene's germline CDR1 is DFQATT and CDR2 SNEGSKA (reference sequence). With V trimmed by 3 bases and J by 0 bases, 4 bases remained unmatched. This CDR3 has 15 residues. The sample holds a few counts of this clonotype. Its antigen is unknown. Points from the study as a whole: Among clones contracting day 15 to 85, CD4/CD8 was balanced, whereas later expanders leaned CD4+. Pre-infection memory showed some responding clones, and this suggested that cross-reactive memory joined. CD4+ contracting clones were mainly CM and EM; CD8+ ones, EMRA.

The clonotype comes from a young man who had mild COVID-19 (a few samples of this study predate the infection). Cell type and time point are not known. The sequenced sample consisted of PBMCs or a T cell subset sorted from them (not recorded which). The chain joins TRBV20-1 to TRBJ1-5, with 8 bases fitting TRBD1. The CDR3, as DNA: TGCAGTGCTAGGGACAGGGTCCTTAGCAATCAGCCCCAGCATTTT. It specifies CSARDRVLSNQPQHF.